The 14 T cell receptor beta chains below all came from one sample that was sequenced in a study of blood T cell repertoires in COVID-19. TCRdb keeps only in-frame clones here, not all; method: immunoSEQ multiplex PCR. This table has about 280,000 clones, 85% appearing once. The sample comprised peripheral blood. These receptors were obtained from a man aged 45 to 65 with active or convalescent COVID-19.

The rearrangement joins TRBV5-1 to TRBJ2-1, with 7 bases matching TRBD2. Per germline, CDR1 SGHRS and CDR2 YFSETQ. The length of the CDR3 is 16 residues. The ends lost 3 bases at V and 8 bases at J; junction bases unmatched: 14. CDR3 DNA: TGCGCCAGCAGCTCCGAAGGTGGGAGGGCCGGGGATGAGCAGTTCTTC. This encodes CASSSEGGRAGDEQFF.

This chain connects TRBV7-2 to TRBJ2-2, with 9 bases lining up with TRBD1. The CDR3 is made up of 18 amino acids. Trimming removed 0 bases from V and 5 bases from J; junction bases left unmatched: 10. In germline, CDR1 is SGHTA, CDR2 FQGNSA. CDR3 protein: CASSLAYRDRVRTGELFF. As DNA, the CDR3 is TGTGCCAGCAGCTTAGCCTATCGGGACAGGGTGAGAACCGGGGAGCTGTTTTTT.

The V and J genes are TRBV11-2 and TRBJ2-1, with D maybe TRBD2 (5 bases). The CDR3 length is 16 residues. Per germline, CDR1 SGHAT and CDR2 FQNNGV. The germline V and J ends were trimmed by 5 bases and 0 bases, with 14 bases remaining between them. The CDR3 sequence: CASSARRGLSYNEQFF. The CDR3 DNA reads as TGTGCCAGCAGCGCACGCAGAGGGCTCTCCTACAATGAGCAGTTCTTC.

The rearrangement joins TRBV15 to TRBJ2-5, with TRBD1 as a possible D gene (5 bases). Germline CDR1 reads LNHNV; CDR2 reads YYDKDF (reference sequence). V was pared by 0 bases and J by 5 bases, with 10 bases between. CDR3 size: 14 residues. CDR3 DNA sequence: TGTGCCACCAGCAGAGAATCGTGGGGCGAGACCCAGTACTTC. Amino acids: CATSRESWGETQYF. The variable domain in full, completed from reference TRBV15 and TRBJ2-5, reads DAMVIQNPRYQVTQFGKPVTLSCSQTLNHNVMYWYQQKSSQAPKLLFHYYDKDFNNEADTPDNFQSRRPNTSFCFLDIRSPGLGDTAMYLCATSRESWGETQYFGPGTRLLVL.

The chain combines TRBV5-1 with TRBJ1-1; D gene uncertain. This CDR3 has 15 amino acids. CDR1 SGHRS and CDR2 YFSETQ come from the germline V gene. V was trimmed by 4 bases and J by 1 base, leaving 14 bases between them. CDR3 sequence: CASSVMMAQNTEAFF. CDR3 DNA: TGCGCCAGCAGCGTGATGATGGCTCAGAACACTGAAGCTTTCTTT.

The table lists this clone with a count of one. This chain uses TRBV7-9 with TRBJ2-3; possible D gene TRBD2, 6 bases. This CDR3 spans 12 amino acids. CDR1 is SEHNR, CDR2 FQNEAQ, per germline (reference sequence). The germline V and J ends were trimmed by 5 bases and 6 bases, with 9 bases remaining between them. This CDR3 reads CASSPAGDTQYF. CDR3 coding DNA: TGTGCCAGCAGCCCTGCGGGGGATACGCAGTATTTT.

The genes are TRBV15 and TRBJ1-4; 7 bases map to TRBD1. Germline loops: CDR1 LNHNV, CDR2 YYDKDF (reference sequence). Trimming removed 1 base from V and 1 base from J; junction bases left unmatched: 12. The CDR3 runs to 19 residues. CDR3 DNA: TGTGCCACCAGCAGAGGGGTGGGGTTCAACAGGGGAACTAATGAAAAACTGTTTTTT. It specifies CATSRGVGFNRGTNEKLFF.

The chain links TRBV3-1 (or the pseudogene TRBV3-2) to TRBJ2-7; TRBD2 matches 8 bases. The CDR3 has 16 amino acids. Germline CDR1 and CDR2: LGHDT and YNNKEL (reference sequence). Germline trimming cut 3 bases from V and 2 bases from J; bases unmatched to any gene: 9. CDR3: CASSQAPAGGPYEQYF. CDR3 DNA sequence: TGTGCCAGCAGCCAGGCCCCCGCGGGAGGCCCCTACGAGCAGTACTTC.

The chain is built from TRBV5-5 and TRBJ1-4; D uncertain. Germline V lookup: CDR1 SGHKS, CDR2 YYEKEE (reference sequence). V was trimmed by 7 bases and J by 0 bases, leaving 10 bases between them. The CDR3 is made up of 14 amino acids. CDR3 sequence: CASALGPTNEKLFF. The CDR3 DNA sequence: TGTGCCAGCGCCCTAGGTCCAACTAATGAAAAACTGTTTTTT.

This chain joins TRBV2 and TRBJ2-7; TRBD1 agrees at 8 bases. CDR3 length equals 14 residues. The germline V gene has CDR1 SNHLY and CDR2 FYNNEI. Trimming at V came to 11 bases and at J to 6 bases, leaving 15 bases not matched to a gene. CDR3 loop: CAGGMRQGYSEQYF. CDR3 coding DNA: TGTGCCGGGGGGATGAGACAGGGGTATTCCGAGCAGTACTTC.

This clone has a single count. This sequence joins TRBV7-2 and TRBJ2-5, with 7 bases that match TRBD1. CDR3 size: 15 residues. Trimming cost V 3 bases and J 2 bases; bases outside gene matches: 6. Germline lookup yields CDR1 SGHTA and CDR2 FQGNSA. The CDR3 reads CASSLSWGQQETQYF. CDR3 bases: TGTGCCAGCAGCTTGAGTTGGGGACAGCAAGAGACCCAGTACTTC.

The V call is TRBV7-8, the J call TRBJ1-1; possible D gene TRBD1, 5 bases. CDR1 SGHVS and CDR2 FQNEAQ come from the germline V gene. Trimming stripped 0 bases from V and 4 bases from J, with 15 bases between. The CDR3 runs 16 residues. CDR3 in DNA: TGTGCCAGCAGCTTAGCTGCAGGGTGGGTCCGCACTGAAGCTTTCTTT. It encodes CASSLAAGWVRTEAFF.

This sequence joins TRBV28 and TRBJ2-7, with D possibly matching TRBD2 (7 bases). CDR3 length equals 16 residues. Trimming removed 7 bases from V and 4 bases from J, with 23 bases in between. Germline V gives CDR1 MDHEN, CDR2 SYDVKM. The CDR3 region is CASTVGGAPSGYEQYF. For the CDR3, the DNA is TGTGCCAGCACCGTGGGGGGGGCACCCTCTGGGTACGAGCAGTACTTC.

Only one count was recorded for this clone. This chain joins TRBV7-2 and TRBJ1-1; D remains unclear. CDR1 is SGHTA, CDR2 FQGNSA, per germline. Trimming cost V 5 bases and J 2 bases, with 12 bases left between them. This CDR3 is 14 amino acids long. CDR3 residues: CASSLIRGNTEAFF. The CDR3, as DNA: TGTGCCAGCAGCCTTATCCGGGGAAACACTGAAGCTTTCTTT. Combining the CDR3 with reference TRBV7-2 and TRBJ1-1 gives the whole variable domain GAGVSQSPSNKVTEKGKDVELRCDPISGHTALYWYRQSLGQGLEFLIYFQGNSAPDKSGLPSDRFSAERTGGSVSTLTIQRTQQEDSAVYLCASSLIRGNTEAFFGQGTRLTVV.